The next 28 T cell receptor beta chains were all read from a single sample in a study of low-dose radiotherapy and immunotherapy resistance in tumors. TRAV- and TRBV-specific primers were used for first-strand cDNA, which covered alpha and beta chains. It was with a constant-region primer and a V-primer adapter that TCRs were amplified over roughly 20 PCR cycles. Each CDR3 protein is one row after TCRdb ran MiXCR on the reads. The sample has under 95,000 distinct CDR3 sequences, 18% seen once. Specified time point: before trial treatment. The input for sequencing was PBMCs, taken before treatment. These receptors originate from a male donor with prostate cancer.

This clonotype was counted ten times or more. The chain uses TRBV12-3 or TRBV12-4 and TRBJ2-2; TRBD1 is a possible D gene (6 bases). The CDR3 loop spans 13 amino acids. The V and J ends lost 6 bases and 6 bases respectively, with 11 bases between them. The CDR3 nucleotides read TGTGCCAGCAGCCCCGACAGGTCCGGGGAGCTGTTTTTT. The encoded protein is CASSPDRSGELFF.

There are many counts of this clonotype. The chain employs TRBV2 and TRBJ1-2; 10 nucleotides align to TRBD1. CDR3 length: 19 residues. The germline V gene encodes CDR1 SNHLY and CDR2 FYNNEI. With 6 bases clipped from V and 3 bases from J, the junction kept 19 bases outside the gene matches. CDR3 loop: CASRPGFPGQGMADYGYTF. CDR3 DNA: TGTGCCAGCAGGCCCGGATTTCCGGGACAGGGGATGGCTGACTATGGCTACACCTTC.

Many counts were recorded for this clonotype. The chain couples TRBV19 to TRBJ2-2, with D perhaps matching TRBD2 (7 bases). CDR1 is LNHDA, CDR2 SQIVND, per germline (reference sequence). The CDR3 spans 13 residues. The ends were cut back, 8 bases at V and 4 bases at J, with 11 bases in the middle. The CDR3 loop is CASSGGLTGELFF. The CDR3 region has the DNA TGTGCCAGTTCGGGGGGCCTCACCGGGGAGCTGTTTTTT.

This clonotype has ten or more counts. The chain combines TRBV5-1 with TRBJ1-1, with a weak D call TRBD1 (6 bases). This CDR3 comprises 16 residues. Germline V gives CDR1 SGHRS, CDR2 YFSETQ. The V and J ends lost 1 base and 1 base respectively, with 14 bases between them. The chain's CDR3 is CASSLSRDITNTEAFF. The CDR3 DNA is TGCGCCAGCAGCTTGTCCCGGGACATTACGAACACTGAAGCTTTCTTT.

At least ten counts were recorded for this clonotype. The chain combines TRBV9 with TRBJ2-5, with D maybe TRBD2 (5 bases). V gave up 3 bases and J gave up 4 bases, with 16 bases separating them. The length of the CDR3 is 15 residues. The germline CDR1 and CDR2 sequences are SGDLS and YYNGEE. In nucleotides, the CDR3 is TGTGCCAGCAGCGCAGGAGCCGTCGCGGGAGAGACCCAGTACTTC. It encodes CASSAGAVAGETQYF.

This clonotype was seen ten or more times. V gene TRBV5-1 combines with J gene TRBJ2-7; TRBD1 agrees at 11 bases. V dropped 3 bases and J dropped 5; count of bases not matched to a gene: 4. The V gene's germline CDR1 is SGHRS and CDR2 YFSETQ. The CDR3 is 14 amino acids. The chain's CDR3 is CASSWTGGLDEQYF. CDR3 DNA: TGCGCCAGCAGCTGGACAGGGGGCTTGGACGAGCAGTACTTC.

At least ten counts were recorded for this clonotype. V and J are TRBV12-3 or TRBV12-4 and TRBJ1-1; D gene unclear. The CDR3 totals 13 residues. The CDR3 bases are TGTGCGGTACAAGAGGGTAACGGGGTAGAAGCTTTCTTT. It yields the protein CAVQEGNGVEAFF.

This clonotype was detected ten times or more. The CDR3 region is CASSLRGGWYNEQFF. The CDR3 region has the DNA TGTGCCAGCAGCTTGAGAGGGGGATGGTACAATGAGCAGTTCTTC. This sequence joins TRBV5-4 and TRBJ2-1, with a weak D call TRBD1 (6 bases). V was trimmed by 1 base and J by 4 bases, leaving 12 bases between them. CDR1 and CDR2 (germline): SGHNT, YYREEE (reference sequence). There are 15 residues in the CDR3.

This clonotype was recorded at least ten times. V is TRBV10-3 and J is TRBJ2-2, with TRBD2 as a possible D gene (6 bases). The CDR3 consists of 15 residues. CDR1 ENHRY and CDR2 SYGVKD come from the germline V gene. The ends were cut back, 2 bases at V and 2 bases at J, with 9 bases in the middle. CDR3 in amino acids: CAISERRGNTGELFF. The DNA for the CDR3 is TGTGCCATCAGTGAGCGGCGGGGCAACACCGGGGAGCTGTTTTTT.

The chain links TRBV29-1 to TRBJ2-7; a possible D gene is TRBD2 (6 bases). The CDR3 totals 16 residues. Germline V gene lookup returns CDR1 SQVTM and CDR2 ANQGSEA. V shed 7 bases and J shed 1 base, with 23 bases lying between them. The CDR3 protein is CSAQAAGKGLSYEQYF. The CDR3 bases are TGCAGCGCTCAGGCGGCGGGGAAGGGCTTGTCCTACGAGCAGTACTTC.

CDR3 DNA: TGTGCCAGCAGGAGGGGGTTAGGTGATGAGCAGTTCTTC. It specifies CASRRGLGDEQFF. The V gene is TRBV6-2 or TRBV6-3, the J gene TRBJ2-1; tentative D call: TRBD1 (6 bases). This CDR3 comprises 13 residues. Per the germline V gene, CDR1 is MNHEY and CDR2 is SVGEGT. Trimming took off 6 bases at V and 8 bases at J, with 14 bases between the two ends.

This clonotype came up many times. CDR3 DNA sequence: TGCAGCGGTTCCCCATCAAACTCTTACGAGCAGTACTTC. Translating gives CSGSPSNSYEQYF. The chain combines TRBV29-1 with TRBJ2-7; D gene ambiguous. This CDR3 comprises 13 residues. V lost 7 bases, J lost 4 bases, and 17 bases lay in between. The V gene's germline CDR1 is SQVTM and CDR2 ANQGSEA.

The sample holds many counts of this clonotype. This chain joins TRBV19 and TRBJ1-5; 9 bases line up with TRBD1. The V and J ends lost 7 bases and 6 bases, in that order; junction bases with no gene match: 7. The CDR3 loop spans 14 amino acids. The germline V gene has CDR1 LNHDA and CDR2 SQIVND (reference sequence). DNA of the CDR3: TGTGCCAGTACGGACAGGGGACGTCGTCAGCCCCAGCATTTT. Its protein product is CASTDRGRRQPQHF.

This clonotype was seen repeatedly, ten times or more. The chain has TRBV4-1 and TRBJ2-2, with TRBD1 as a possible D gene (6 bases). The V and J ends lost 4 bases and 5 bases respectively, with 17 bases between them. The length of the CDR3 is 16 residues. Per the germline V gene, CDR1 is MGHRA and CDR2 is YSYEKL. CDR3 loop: CASSLSWDTSTGELFF. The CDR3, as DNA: TGCGCCAGCAGCCTCTCATGGGACACCTCGACCGGGGAGCTGTTTTTT.

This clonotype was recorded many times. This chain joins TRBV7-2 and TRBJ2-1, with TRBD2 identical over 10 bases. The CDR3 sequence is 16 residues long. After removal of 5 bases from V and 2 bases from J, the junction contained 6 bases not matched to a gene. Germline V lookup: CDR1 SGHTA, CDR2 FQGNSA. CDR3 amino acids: CASSVTSGTTYNEQFF. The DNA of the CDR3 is TGTGCCAGCAGCGTAACTAGCGGGACCACCTACAATGAGCAGTTCTTC.

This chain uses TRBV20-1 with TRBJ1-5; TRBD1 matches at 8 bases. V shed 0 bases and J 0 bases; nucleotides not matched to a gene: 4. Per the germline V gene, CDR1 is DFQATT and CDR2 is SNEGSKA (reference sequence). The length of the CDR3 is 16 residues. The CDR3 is CSARDGQGASNQPQHF. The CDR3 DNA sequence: TGCAGTGCTAGAGATGGGCAGGGGGCTAGCAATCAGCCCCAGCATTTT.

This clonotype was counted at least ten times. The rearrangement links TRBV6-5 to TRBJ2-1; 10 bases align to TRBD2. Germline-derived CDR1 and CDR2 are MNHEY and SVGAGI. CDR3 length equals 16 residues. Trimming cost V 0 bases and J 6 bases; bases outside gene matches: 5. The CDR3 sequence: CASSYSIAGGLNEQFF. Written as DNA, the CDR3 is TGTGCCAGCAGTTACTCCATAGCGGGGGGCCTCAATGAGCAGTTCTTC.

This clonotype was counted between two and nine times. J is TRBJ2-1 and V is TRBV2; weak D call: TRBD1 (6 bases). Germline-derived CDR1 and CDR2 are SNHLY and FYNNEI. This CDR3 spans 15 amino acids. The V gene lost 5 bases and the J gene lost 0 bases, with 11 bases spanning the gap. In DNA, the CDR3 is TGTGCCAGCAGTTGGGACACAGGCTCCTACAATGAGCAGTTCTTC. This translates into CASSWDTGSYNEQFF.

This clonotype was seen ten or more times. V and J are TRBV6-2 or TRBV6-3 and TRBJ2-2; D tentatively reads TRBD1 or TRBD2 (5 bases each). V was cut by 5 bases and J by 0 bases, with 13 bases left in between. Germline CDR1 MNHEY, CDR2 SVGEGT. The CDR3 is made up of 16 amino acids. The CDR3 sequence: CASSGLGTSNTGELFF. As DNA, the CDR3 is TGTGCCAGCAGTGGTTTAGGGACCTCGAACACCGGGGAGCTGTTTTTT.

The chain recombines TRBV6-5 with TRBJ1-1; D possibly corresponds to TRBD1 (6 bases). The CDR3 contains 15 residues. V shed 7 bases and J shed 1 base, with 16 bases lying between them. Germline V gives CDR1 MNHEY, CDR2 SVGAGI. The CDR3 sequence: CASNQPGTSNTEAFF. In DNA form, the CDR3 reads TGTGCCAGCAACCAACCCGGGACATCGAACACTGAAGCTTTCTTT.

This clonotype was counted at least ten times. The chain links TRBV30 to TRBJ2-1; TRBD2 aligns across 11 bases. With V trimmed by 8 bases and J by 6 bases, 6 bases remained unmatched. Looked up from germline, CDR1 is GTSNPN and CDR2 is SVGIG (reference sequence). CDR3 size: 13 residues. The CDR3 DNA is TGTGCCGGTAGCGGGGGGGCTCCCAATGAGCAGTTCTTC. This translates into CAGSGGAPNEQFF. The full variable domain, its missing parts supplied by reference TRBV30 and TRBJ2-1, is SQTIHQWPATLVQPVGSPLSLECTVEGTSNPNLYWYRQAAGRGLQLLFYSVGIGQISSEVPQNLSASRPQDRQFILSSKKLLLSDSGFYLCAGSGGAPNEQFFGPGTRLTVL.

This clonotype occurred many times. The CDR3 DNA follows: TGTGCCAGCAGAGAGTCGGCTCTCGATGGCTACACCTTC. Protein: CASRESALDGYTF. This sequence joins TRBV6-2 or TRBV6-3 and TRBJ1-2; D gene ambiguous. Germline V gene lookup returns CDR1 MNHEY and CDR2 SVGEGT. This CDR3 is built from 13 residues. The V end lost 6 bases, the J end lost 6 bases, and 14 bases lay between the germline ends.

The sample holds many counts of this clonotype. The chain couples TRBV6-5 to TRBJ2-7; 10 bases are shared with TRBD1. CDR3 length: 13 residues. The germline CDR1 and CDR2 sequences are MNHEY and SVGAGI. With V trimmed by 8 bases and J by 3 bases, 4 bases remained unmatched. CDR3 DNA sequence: TGTGCCAGCGCTAGGACAGGGGGCTACGAGCAGTACTTC. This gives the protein CASARTGGYEQYF.

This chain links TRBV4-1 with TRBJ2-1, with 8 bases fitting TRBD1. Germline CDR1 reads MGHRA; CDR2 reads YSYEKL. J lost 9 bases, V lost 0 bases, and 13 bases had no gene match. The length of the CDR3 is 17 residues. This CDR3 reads CASSQDFAGTGLIEQFF. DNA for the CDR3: TGCGCCAGCAGCCAAGATTTTGCCGGGACAGGATTAATTGAGCAGTTCTTC.

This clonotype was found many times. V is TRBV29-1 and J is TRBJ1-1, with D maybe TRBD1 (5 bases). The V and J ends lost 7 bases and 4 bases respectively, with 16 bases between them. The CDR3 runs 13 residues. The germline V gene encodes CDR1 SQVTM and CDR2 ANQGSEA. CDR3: CSAILGQATEAFF. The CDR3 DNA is TGCAGCGCCATTCTGGGGCAGGCCACTGAAGCTTTCTTT.

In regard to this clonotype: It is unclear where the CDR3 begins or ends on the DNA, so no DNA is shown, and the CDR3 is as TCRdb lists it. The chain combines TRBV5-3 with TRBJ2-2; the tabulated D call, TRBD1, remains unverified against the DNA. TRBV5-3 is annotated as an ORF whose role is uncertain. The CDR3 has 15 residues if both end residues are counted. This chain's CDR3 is CASSFGGGTPGSCFF.

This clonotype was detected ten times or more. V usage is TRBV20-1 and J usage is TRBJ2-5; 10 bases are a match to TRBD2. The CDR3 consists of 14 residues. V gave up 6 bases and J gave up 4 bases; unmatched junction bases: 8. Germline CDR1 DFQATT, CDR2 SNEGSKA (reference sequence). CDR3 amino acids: CSALQRGGIETQYF. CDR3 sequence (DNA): TGCAGTGCCTTACAGCGGGGGGGCATAGAGACCCAGTACTTC.

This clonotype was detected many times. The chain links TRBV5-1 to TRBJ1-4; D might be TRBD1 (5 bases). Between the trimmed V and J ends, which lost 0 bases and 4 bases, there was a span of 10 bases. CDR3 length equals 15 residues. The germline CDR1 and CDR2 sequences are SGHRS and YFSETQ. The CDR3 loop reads CASSLGAGSNEKLFF. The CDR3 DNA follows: TGCGCCAGCAGCTTGGGTGCAGGGAGTAATGAAAAACTGTTTTTT.